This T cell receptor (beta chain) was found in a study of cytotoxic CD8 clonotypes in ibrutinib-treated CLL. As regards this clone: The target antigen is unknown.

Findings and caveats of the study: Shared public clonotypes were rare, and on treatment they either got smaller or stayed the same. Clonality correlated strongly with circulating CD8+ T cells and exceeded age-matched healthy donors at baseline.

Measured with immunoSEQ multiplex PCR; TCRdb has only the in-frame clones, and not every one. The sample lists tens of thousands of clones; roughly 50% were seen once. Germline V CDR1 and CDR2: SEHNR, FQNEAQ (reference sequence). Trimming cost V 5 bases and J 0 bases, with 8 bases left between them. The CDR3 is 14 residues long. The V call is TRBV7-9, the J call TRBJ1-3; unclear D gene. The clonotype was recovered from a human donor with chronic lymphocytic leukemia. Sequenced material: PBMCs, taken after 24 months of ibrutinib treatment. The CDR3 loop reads CASSRTSSGNTIYF. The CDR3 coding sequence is TGTGCCAGCAGCCGCACAAGCTCTGGAAACACCATATATTTT. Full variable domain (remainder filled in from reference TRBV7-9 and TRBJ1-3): DTGVSQNPRHKITKRGQNVTFRCDPISEHNRLYWYRQTLGQGPEFLTYFQNEAQLEKSRLLSDRFSAERPKGSFSTLEIQRTEQGDSAMYLCASSRTSSGNTIYFGEGSWLTVV.